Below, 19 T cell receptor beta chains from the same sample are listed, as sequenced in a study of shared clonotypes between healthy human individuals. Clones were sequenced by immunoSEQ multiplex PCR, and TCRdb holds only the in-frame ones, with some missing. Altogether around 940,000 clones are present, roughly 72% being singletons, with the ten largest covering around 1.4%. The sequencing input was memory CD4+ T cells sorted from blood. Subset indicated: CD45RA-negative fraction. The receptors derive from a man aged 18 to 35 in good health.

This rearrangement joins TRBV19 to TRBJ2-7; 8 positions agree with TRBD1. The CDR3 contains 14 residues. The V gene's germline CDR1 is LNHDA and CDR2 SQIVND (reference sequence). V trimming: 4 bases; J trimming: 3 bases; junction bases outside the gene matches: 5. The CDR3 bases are TGTGCCAGTAGTAAGGGGACAGGCGGCTACGAGCAGTACTTC. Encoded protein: CASSKGTGGYEQYF.

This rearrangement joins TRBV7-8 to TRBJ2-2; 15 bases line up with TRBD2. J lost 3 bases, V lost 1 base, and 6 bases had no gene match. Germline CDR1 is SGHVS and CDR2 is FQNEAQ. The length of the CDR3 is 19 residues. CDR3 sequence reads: CASSLVGLAGGGYTGELFF. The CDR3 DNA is TGTGCCAGCAGCTTAGTGGGACTAGCGGGAGGAGGATACACCGGGGAGCTGTTTTTT. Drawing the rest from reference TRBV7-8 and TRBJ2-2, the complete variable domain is GAGVSQSPRYKVAKRGQDVALRCDPISGHVSLFWYQQALGQGPEFLTYFQNEAQLDKSGLPSDRFFAERPEGSVSTLKIQRTQQEDSAVYLCASSLVGLAGGGYTGELFFGEGSRLTVL.

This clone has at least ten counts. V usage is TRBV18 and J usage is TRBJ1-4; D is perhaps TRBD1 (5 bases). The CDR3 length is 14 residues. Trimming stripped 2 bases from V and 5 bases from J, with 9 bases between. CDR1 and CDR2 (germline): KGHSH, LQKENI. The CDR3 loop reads CASSPGDLNEKLFF. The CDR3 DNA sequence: TGTGCCAGCTCACCAGGGGACCTAAATGAAAAACTGTTTTTT.

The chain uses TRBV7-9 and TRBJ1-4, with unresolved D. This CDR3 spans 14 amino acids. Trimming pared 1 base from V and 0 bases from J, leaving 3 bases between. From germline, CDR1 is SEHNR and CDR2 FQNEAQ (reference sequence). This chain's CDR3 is CASSLETTNEKLFF. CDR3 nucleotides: TGTGCCAGCAGCTTAGAGACAACTAATGAAAAACTGTTTTTT.

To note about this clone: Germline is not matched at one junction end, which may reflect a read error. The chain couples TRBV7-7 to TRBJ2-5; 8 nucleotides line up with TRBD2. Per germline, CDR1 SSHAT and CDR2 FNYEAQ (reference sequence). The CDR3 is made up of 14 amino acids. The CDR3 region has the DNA TGTGCTAGCAGCTTAGGGGCGGGAGGAGAGACCCAGTACTTC. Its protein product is CASSLGAGGETQYF.

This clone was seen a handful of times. The CDR3 sequence is CASSLEVAGELFF. In nucleotides, the CDR3 is TGCGCCAGCAGCTTGGAGGTTGCCGGGGAGCTGTTTTTT. The V and J genes are TRBV5-1 and TRBJ2-2; no definite D call. V was pared by 0 bases and J by 6 bases, with 6 bases between. The CDR3 runs to 13 residues. Per the germline V gene, CDR1 is SGHRS and CDR2 is YFSETQ.

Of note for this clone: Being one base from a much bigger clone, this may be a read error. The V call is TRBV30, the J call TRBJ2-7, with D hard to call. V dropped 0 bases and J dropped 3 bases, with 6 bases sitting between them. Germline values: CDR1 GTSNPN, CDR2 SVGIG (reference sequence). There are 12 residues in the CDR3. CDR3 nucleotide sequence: TGTGCCTGGAGTGTACAGAGCTACGAGCAGTACTTC. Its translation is CAWSVQSYEQYF.

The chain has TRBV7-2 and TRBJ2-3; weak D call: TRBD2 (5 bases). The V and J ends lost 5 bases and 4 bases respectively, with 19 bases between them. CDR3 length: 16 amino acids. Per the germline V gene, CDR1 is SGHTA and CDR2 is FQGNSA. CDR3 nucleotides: TGTGCCAGCAGCCCGAGGGCGAGCTCAAGAGCAGATACGCAGTATTTT. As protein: CASSPRASSRADTQYF.

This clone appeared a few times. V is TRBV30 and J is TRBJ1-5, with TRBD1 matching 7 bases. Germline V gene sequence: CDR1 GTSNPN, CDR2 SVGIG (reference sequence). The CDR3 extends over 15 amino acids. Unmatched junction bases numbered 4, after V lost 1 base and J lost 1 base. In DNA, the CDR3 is TGTGCCTGGAGTGGGAAGGGGGCGAGCAATCAGCCCCAGCATTTT. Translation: CAWSGKGASNQPQHF.

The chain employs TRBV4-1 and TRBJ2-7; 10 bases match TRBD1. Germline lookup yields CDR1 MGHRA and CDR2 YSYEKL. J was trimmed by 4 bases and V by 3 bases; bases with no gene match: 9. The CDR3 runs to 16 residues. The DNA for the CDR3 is TGCGCCAGCAGCCACTCTTTGGGACAGGGGCTATACGAGCAGTACTTC. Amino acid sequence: CASSHSLGQGLYEQYF.

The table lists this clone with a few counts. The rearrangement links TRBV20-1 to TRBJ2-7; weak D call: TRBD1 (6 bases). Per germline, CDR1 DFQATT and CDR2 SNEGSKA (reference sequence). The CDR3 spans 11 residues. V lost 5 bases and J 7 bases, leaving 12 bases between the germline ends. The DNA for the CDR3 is TGCAGTGCTGAGGACAGACCAGAGCAGTACTTC. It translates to CSAEDRPEQYF.

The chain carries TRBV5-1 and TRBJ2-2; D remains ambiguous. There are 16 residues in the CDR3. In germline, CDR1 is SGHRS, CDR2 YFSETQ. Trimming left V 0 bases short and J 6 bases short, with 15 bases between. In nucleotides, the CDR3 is TGCGCCAGCAGCTTGGAAGGTTCGCGGACGTCCGGGGAGCTGTTTTTT. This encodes CASSLEGSRTSGELFF.

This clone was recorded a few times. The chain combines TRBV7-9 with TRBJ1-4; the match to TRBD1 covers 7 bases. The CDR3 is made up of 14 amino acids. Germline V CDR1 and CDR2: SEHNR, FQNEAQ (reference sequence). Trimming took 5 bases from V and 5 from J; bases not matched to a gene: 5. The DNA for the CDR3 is TGTGCCAGCAGCCCGGGACAGAGGAATGAAAAACTGTTTTTT. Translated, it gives CASSPGQRNEKLFF. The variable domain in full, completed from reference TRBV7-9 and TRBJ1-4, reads DTGVSQNPRHKITKRGQNVTFRCDPISEHNRLYWYRQTLGQGPEFLTYFQNEAQLEKSRLLSDRFSAERPKGSFSTLEIQRTEQGDSAMYLCASSPGQRNEKLFFGSGTQLSVL.

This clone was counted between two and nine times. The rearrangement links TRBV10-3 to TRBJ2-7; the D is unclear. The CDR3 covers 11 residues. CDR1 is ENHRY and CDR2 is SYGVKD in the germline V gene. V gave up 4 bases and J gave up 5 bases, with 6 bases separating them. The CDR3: CAISGGNEQYF. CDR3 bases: TGTGCCATCAGTGGAGGCAACGAGCAGTACTTC.

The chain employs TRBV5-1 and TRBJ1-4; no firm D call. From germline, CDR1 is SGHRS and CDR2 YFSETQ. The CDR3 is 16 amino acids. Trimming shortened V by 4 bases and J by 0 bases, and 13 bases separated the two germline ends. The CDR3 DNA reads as TGCGCCAGCAGCCCCCGTGGGCCGGCAACTAATGAAAAACTGTTTTTT. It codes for CASSPRGPATNEKLFF. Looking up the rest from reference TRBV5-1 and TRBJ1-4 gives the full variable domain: KAGVTQTPRYLIKTRGQQVTLSCSPISGHRSVSWYQQTPGQGLQFLFEYFSETQRNKGNFPGRFSGRQFSNSRSEMNVSTLELGDSALYLCASSPRGPATNEKLFFGSGTQLSVL.

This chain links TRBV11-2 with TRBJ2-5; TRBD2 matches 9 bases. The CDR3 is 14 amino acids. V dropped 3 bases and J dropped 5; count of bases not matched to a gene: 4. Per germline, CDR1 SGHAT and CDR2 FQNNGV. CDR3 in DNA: TGTGCCAGCAGCTTGCGGGAGGGCCGGGAGACCCAGTACTTC. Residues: CASSLREGRETQYF.

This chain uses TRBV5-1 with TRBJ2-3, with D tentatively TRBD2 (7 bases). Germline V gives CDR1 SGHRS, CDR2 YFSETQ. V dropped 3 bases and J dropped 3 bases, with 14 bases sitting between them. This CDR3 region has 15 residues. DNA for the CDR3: TGCGCCAGCAGCTCCATTGGGGGGGCGACAGATACGCAGTATTTT. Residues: CASSSIGGATDTQYF.

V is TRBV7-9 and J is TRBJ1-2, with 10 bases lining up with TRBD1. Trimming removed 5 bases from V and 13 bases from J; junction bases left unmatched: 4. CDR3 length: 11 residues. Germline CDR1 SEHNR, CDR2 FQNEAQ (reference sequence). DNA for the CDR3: TGTGCCAGCAGCCAGGGACAGGGGATCACCTTC. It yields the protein CASSQGQGITF. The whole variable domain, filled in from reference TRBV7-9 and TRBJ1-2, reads DTGVSQNPRHKITKRGQNVTFRCDPISEHNRLYWYRQTLGQGPEFLTYFQNEAQLEKSRLLSDRFSAERPKGSFSTLEIQRTEQGDSAMYLCASSQGQGITFGSGTRLTVV.

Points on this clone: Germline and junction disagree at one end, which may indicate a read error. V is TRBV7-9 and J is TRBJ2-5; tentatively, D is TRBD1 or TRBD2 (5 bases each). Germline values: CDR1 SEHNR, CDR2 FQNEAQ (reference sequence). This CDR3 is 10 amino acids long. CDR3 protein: CASSGTRIDF. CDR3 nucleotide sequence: TGTGCCAGCTCCGGGACGCGCATTGACTTC.